Below, 3 T cell receptor beta chains from the same sample are listed, as sequenced in a study of shared clonotypes between healthy human individuals. Selected positively for CCR7 and CD45RO-negative, naive CD8 cells excluded terminally differentiated effector memory CD45RA+ cells. Assay used: immunoSEQ multiplex PCR; TCRdb lists only in-frame clones, some missing. The table lists hundreds of thousands of clones, more than 85% of them singletons. The sample was naive CD8+ T cells sorted from blood. The receptor set was obtained from a man younger than 45 in good health.

The chain couples TRBV27 to TRBJ2-1; D is unresolved. This CDR3 has 13 residues. V was cut by 5 bases and J by 5 bases, with 10 bases left in between. CDR1 MNHEY and CDR2 SMNVEV come from the germline V gene (reference sequence). The CDR3 loop is CASSLLDNNEQFF. CDR3 bases: TGTGCCAGCAGTCTACTGGATAACAATGAGCAGTTCTTC.

The chain combines TRBV27 with TRBJ2-3; perhaps TRBD2 as D (5 bases). Trimming cost V 5 bases and J 11 bases, with 14 bases left between them. This CDR3 is 12 amino acids long. Germline V gene lookup returns CDR1 MNHEY and CDR2 SMNVEV (reference sequence). The CDR3 DNA sequence: TGTGCCAGCAGTCTCGACTACCGACGGCAGTATTTT. Translated: CASSLDYRRQYF.

This clone appeared once. The V gene is TRBV2, the J gene TRBJ2-1; D call uncertain. Germline CDR1 and CDR2: SNHLY and FYNNEI. Trimming removed 4 bases from V and 9 bases from J, with 10 bases in between. This CDR3 is built from 12 residues. This chain's CDR3 is CASSGVISEQFF. DNA of the CDR3: TGTGCCAGCAGTGGAGTTATCAGTGAGCAGTTCTTC.